These T cell receptor beta chains were read from a single sample in a study of blood T cells in healthy people across ages. A single record per CDR3 protein comes from TCRdb applying MiXCR to the 5' RACE reads. The data hold hundreds of thousands of distinct CDR3 sequences, with more than 50% observed a single time. Sequencing was done on a sample of blood. These receptors were collected from a man between 40 and 49 years old in good health. CDR3s include the opening cysteine and the closing phenylalanine or tryptophan. A D gene is named only where the DNA matches it firmly. A row's size may be missing; if present it is once, few, many or a size class.

.,15,TRBV7-3,TRBJ1-2,TRBD1,TGTGCCAGCAGCTTAGACCAGGGGGAGCTCAGCGGCTACACCTTC,CASSLDQGELSGYTF
few,12,TRBV29-1,TRBJ2-7,TRBD1,TGCAGCGTCTACAGGGGGGCTAGAGAGCAGTACTTC,CSVYRGAREQYF
.,14,TRBV6-5,TRBJ1-6,.,TGTGCCAGCACTACGGGGGGGGTCGATTCACCCCTCCACTTT,CASTTGGVDSPLHF
few,15,TRBV27,TRBJ2-7,TRBD2,TGTGCCAGCAGTTATCTAGCGGGGGCCCACTACGAGCAGTACTTC,CASSYLAGAHYEQYF
.,14,TRBV27,TRBJ2-1,.,TGTGCCAGCAGTCGGAGTAAGGGATGGAATGAGCTGTTCTTC,CASSRSKGWNELFF
few,17,TRBV29-1,TRBJ1-2,TRBD1,TGCAGCCTGACTCATGAAACAGAGGGGGCCCCCAACTATGGCTACACCTTC,CSLTHETEGAPNYGYTF
.,14,TRBV7-2,TRBJ1-6,.,TGTGCCAGCAGCCGGGACAAGGCCGGCTCACCCCTCCACTTT,CASSRDKAGSPLHF
.,12,TRBV29-1,TRBJ1-2,.,TGCAGCGTTCCCCGGCCCAGCTATGGCTACACCTTC,CSVPRPSYGYTF
.,15,TRBV27,TRBJ2-7,TRBD2,TGTGCCAGCAGTTTAATAGGGACTACGAGTCTGCAGCAGTACTTC,CASSLIGTTSLQQYF
.,16,TRBV25-1,TRBJ2-6,.,TGTGCCAGCAGTGAATATCTTAAGGTTGGGGCCAACGTCCTGACTTTC,CASSEYLKVGANVLTF
.,15,TRBV7-9,TRBJ1-5,.,TGTGCCAGCAGCTTACAGTCAGGGGACAATCAGCCCCAGCATTTT,CASSLQSGDNQPQHF
.,15,TRBV24-1,TRBJ1-2,TRBD1,TGTGCCACCAGTGATCACCAGGGGGCCAGCTATGGCTACACCTTC,CATSDHQGASYGYTF
.,18,TRBV3-1,TRBJ2-6,.,TGTGCCAGCAGCCAAAACCTAGGGGGGGCTGGCGGGGCCAACGTCCCGACTTTC,CASSQNLGGAGGANVPTF
few,16,TRBV24-1,TRBJ2-3,TRBD1,TGTGCCACCAGTGATTTGGGACAGGGTGGAACAGATACGCAGTATTTT,CATSDLGQGGTDTQYF
.,14,TRBV12-3/TRBV12-4,TRBJ2-5,.,TGTGCCAGCAGTTTACCCGACAGGACTGAGACCCAGTACTTC,CASSLPDRTETQYF
few,13,TRBV20-1,TRBJ1-2,.,TGCAGTGCTAGGACAGGCGGGGATTATGGCTACACCTTC,CSARTGGDYGYTF
few,13,TRBV29-1,TRBJ1-2,TRBD1,TGCAGCGTCCCGGACAGGGAGGACTATGGCTACACCTTC,CSVPDREDYGYTF
few,14,TRBV18,TRBJ2-1,.,TGTGCCAGCTCCCAAGGGCCAGCCTACAATGAGCAGTTCTTC,CASSQGPAYNEQFF
.,15,TRBV5-1,TRBJ2-1,.,TGCGCCAGCGGGCGTGCGGGGAGCTCCTACAATGAGCAGTTCTTC,CASGRAGSSYNEQFF
.,11,TRBV7-3,TRBJ2-3,.,TGTGCCAGCTCCGGGGGAGAAAGGCAGTATTTT,CASSGGERQYF
few,14,TRBV9,TRBJ1-6,.,TGTGCCAGCAGCGTATCCTTCTATAATTCACCCCTCCACTTT,CASSVSFYNSPLHF
.,14,TRBV28,TRBJ2-7,TRBD2,TGTGCCAGCAGTTTATACGGGGGGATCAATGAGCAGTACTTC,CASSLYGGINEQYF
.,12,TRBV18,TRBJ2-5,.,TGTGCCAGCTCCTCAGGGACCCCGTTCCAGTACTTC,CASSSGTPFQYF
.,13,TRBV7-9,TRBJ2-5,.,TGTGCCAGCAGCTTAGGACTACGGGAGACCCGGTACTTC,CASSLGLRETRYF
few,15,TRBV7-8,TRBJ2-1,TRBD2,TGTGCCAGCAGCCCAGCTAGCGGGAGTGTCAATGAGCAGTTCTTC,CASSPASGSVNEQFF